The TCR beta chain described here comes from a study of shared clonotypes between healthy human individuals (TCRdb year 2020). General notes on the study: The cohort included three men and a couple of women between 18 and 49 years of age. Per donor, three plates each were used for CD4 naive and CD4 memory, two for CD8 naive, and one for CD8 memory. The study deeply sequenced blood TCR repertoires of about 5 healthy adults to estimate repertoire size and the extent of clonotype sharing between individuals. Libraries were prepared and TCR repertoires were sequenced by different laboratories using diverse techniques, in order to increase sequencing depth and limit assay-specific biases. Leukapheresis yielded between about 0.8 and 8.9 billion PBMCs per donor. Summary of the overall study and its limitations: Naive subsets generally had larger estimated clonotype richness than memory subsets did. Sampling was limited to blood, and TCR repertoires in tissue likely differ from TCR repertoires in blood. Clonotypes shared by all four sorted-subset donors showed higher generation probabilities than non-shared clonotypes. Because the study included only a small number of donors, the genetic and exposure-history diversity represented was limited. Even with the large sequencing depth, rarefaction of the sorted-subset datasets indicated that sequencing was incomplete. Pairwise subsampling led to the expectation that sequencing depth would affect the degree of clonotype sharing among donors. When a few donors were compared, the shared fraction of clonotypes was about 5% for naive CD4, about 4% for naive CD8, 2% to 2.5% for memory CD4, and 0.4% for memory CD8.

Sequences LGHNT (CDR1) and FRNRAP (CDR2) are obtained from the germline V gene. The CDR3 spans 14 residues, from the cysteine through the phenylalanine. This entry keeps only the CDR3 DNA: 42 bases, framed from base 1. V trim: 3 bases; J trim: 3 bases; unmatched bases: 3. CD8 naive samples were CD45RO-negative cells positively selected for CCR7, giving a CD45RA+CCR7+ population that excluded TemRA cells. Donors were healthy HIV-negative adults with no recently reported acute infections or vaccinations. All donors were Caucasian adults living in Nashville, Tennessee, USA. Blood was collected by leukapheresis, and PBMCs were isolated by Ficoll-Histopaque density gradient centrifugation and then cryopreserved in liquid nitrogen vapor phase. Analytical flow cytometry was used to check the purity and quantity of each magnetically sorted T cell population. Genomic DNA was isolated from every sorted fraction and measured by UV absorbance on a Nanodrop 2000c.

About this clone itself: The clone's antigen remains unknown. No much larger clone is present one base from it, and per-base qualities are unavailable.

TCR CDR3 regions were amplified from genomic DNA by multiplex PCR using the deep immunoSEQ assay. Extracted genomic DNA from each cell subset was spread evenly across all wells of several immunoSEQ 96-well plates, with each plate serving as a replicate. For sorted subsets, around 200 ng genomic DNA, equal to tens of thousands of T cell genomes, was loaded into each replicate PCR. Purified libraries were quantified with a Qubit 3.0 fluorometer, sized on a Bioanalyzer 2100, and re-quantified with the KAPA Library Quantification kit. Every immunoSEQ 96-well plate was sequenced on a dedicated single-read 150-cycle Illumina NextSeq 550 flow cell. In the paper's pipeline: Because the immunoSEQ output included only junctional sequences and no quality scores, the filtering could not be the same as the filtering used for full-length reads. Sequences were annotated with PyIR, a Python wrapper for IgBLAST v1.9, and V/J genes and CDR3 were assigned using IMGT germline references. Reads were removed for weak V/J assignments (E-value above 1e-6), missing CDR3, stop codons, out-of-frame junctions, or ambiguous translated residues. A V3J clonotype was defined by an identical inferred V gene, J gene, and CDR3 amino acid sequence. The percentage overlap between two repertoires was calculated by dividing the number of shared unique clonotypes by the size of the smaller repertoire. Three approaches were used to assess repertoire richness: RTK rarefaction, the Chao1 estimator, and Recon v2.1 estimates of unobserved clonotypes. Generation probabilities were computed with OLGA for all TCRbeta clonotypes obtained by the gDNA method from four donors. The immuneACCESS repertoire file appears here via TCRdb, limited to in-frame rearrangements. These files lack a portion of the clones; in checked studies, under half of the deficit traces to unresolved V genes, and the cause of the others is not known. That table furnishes V, J and clone size, whereas the DNA furnished D and trimming. This sample has about 2 million clones in its table, and approximately 95% of those were observed once. The ten largest clones take up approximately 1.2% of the sample.

Sequencing was performed on naive CD8+ T cells sorted from blood. The sample's cell subset or site, from its label and the paper: CD45RA+CCR7+. Recombination linked TRBV12-5 to TRBJ2-3; 7 bases in between match TRBD2. The TCR was taken from a man aged 18 to 30 in good health. The DNA is as follows: TGTGCTAGTGGTTTTGGCGGGAGAACAGATACGCAGTATTTT. It encodes CASGFGGRTDTQYF.